Shown below are 8 T cell receptor beta chains from a single sample sequenced in a study of OX40 agonist ivuxolimab in advanced cancers. The assay was immunoSEQ multiplex PCR, and TCRdb's table has in-frame clones only and misses some. Of 50,000 to 85,000 clones listed, roughly 90% are singletons. The sequencing used CD4+ or CD8+ T cells sorted from blood, collected in a trial of the OX40 agonist ivuxolimab. These receptor sequences come from an adult with an advanced solid tumor such as melanoma, head and neck, liver or kidney cancer.

This chain connects TRBV10-3 to TRBJ2-7, with 10 bases lining up with TRBD1. Germline trimming cut 8 bases from V and 4 bases from J; bases unmatched to any gene: 11. This CDR3 spans 15 amino acids. Germline loops: CDR1 ENHRY, CDR2 SYGVKD. The CDR3 DNA reads as TGTGCCATCGGGACAGGGGCCTCTCTTGAGTACGAGCAGTACTTC. Protein sequence: CAIGTGASLEYEQYF.

The chain carries TRBV19 and TRBJ2-2, with 7 bases matching TRBD2. After removal of 10 bases from V and 3 bases from J, the junction contained 8 bases not matched to a gene. The CDR3 runs to 14 residues. Per the germline V gene, CDR1 is LNHDA and CDR2 is SQIVND (reference sequence). In DNA, the CDR3 is TGTGCCACCGGGAGGAGGGGCGACACCGGGGAGCTGTTTTTT. Protein sequence: CATGRRGDTGELFF.

V is TRBV5-8 and J is TRBJ1-6; D not certain. This CDR3 is 14 amino acids long. Trimming took off 0 bases at V and 7 bases at J, with 8 bases between the two ends. Germline V gene lookup returns CDR1 SGHTS and CDR2 YDEGEE. CDR3 bases: TGTGCCAGCAGCTTGGTTCTGGGAAATTCACCCCTCCACTTT. It is translated as CASSLVLGNSPLHF. Full variable domain (rest looked up from reference TRBV5-8 and TRBJ1-6): EAGVTQSPTHLIKTRGQQATLRCSPISGHTSVYWYQQALGLGLQFLLWYDEGEERNRGNFPPRFSGRQFPNYSSELNVNALELEDSALYLCASSLVLGNSPLHFGNGTRLTVT.

This rearrangement joins TRBV6-1 to TRBJ1-2, with 7 positions matching TRBD1. Germline trimming cut 5 bases from V and 4 bases from J; bases unmatched to any gene: 4. This CDR3 is built from 13 residues. Germline CDR1 is MNHNS and CDR2 is SASEGT. The CDR3 reads CASSQGVAYGYTF. The DNA of the CDR3 is TGTGCCAGCAGTCAGGGGGTCGCCTATGGCTACACCTTC.

The gene calls are TRBV19 and TRBJ1-2; tentative D call: TRBD1 (6 bases). The CDR3 extends over 15 amino acids. Germline CDR1 reads LNHDA; CDR2 reads SQIVND (reference sequence). V was cut by 9 bases and J by 2 bases, with 19 bases left in between. CDR3 sequence reads: CASKWFGQGNYGYTF. The CDR3 DNA reads as TGTGCCAGCAAGTGGTTTGGGCAGGGGAACTATGGCTACACCTTC.

The V and J genes are TRBV2 and TRBJ1-2; TRBD1 agrees at 9 bases. Per the germline V gene, CDR1 is SNHLY and CDR2 is FYNNEI. CDR3 length: 15 amino acids. V lost 7 bases and J lost 2; bases outside the gene matches: 8. CDR3 sequence (DNA): TGTGCCAGCACCTCGGCCGGGACAGGGAACTATGGCTACACCTTC. Translated: CASTSAGTGNYGYTF.

V gene TRBV5-1 combines with J gene TRBJ2-2; D is uncertain. The germline V gene encodes CDR1 SGHRS and CDR2 YFSETQ. CDR3 length: 16 residues. Deletions cut 4 bases from V and 4 bases from J, with 17 bases between. CDR3 DNA sequence: TGCGCCAGCAGCCCTGTACCAAATTCCGGCACCGGGGAGCTGTTTTTT. It translates to CASSPVPNSGTGELFF.

This sequence joins TRBV28 and TRBJ1-2; D remains ambiguous. The germline gives CDR1 MDHEN, CDR2 SYDVKM. This CDR3 comprises 12 residues. With 2 bases removed from V and 4 bases from J, the gap between germline ends came to 5 bases. CDR3 residues: CASSLIPYGYTF. CDR3 DNA: TGTGCCAGCAGTTTAATTCCCTATGGCTACACCTTC.